This TCR beta chain came from a study of cytomegalovirus exposure and HLA in healthy donors. Findings and caveats of the study: Only CMV serostatus was available as immune exposure information. Presence/absence results assume similar sequencing depth per donor, which may not hold. Rarity marked most TCR sequences, yet some public TCRs occurred in many donors.

The PCR had 60 Vbeta and 13 Jbeta primers. Measured with immunoSEQ multiplex PCR; TCRdb has only the in-frame clones, and not every one. The table includes around 93,000 clones, about four fifths detected once. While unrecorded immune exposures were likely, the donors were nominally healthy when sampled. This clone was counted between two and nine times. Its target is unknown. This clonotype was sampled from a man aged 25-45 years in good health and CMV-seropositive. The sequenced sample was PBMCs.

CDR3 loop: CARGTGPDEQYF. The CDR3 DNA sequence: TGCGCCAGGGGAACAGGGCCCGACGAGCAGTACTTC. The rearrangement links TRBV10-2 to TRBJ2-7; D might be TRBD1 (6 bases). The CDR3 is made up of 12 amino acids. V was pared by 9 bases and J by 5 bases, with 14 bases between. Germline values: CDR1 WSHSY, CDR2 SAAADI.